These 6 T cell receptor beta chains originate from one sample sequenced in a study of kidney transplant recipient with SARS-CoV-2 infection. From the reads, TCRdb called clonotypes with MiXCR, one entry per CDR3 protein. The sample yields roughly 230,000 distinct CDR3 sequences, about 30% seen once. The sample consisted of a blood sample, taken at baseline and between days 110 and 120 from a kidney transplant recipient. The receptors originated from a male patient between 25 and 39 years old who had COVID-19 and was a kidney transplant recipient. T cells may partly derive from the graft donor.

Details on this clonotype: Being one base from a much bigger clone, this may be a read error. The chain's CDR3 is CASSVEGGGTNEKLSF. Written as DNA, the CDR3 is TGTGCCAGCAGCGTAGAGGGCGGGGGAACTAATGAAAAACTGTCTTTT. The chain has TRBV9 and TRBJ1-4; D may be TRBD1 (5 bases). Germline CDR1 and CDR2: SGDLS and YYNGEE. The CDR3 loop spans 16 amino acids.

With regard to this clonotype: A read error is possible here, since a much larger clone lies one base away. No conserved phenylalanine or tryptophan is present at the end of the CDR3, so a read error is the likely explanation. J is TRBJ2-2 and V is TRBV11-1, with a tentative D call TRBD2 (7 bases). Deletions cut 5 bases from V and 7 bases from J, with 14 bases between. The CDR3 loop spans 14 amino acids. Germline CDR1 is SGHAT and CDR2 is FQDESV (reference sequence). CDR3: CASSATGGHGELFS. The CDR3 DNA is TGTGCCAGCAGCGCAACCGGGGGGCACGGGGAGCTGTTTTCT.

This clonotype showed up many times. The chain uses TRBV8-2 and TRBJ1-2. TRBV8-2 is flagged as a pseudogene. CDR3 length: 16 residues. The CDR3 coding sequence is TGTGGCAGTGCTGCGGGTGATAGCCGAAAGACCTATGGCTACACCTTC. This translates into CGSAAGDSRKTYGYTF.

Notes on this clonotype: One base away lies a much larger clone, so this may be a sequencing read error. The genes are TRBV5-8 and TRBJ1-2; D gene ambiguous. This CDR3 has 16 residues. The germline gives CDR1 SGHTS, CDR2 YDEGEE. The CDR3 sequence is CASTFSHPRKTYGHTF. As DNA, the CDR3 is TGTGCCAGCACGTTCTCTCATCCACGAAAGACCTATGGCCACACCTTC.

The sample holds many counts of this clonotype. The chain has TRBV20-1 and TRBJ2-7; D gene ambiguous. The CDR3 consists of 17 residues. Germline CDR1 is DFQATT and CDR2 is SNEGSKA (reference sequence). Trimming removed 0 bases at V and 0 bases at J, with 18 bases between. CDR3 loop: CSARDPIKAALSYEQYF. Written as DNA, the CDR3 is TGCAGTGCTAGAGATCCGATTAAGGCAGCGCTCTCCTACGAGCAGTACTTC.

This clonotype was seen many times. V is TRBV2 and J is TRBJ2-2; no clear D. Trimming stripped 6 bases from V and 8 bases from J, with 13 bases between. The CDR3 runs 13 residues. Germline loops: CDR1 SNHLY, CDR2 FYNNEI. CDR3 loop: CASRPPGSGELFF. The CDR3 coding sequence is TGTGCCAGCAGGCCCCCCGGCTCTGGGGAGCTGTTTTTT.